The 13 T cell receptor beta chains reported below all come from one sample, sequenced in a study of OX40 agonist ivuxolimab in advanced cancers. Library generation was performed with the immunoSEQ multiplex PCR assay. The source is immuneACCESS, and TCRdb retained only in-frame sequences with V and J called. Part of the clones is not carried over; for the studies checked, unresolved V genes explain less than half of this, and the remainder is unexplained. The sample table shows under 100,000 clones, and about 84% are seen once. The top ten clonotypes cover 0.45% to 0.65% of the sample. This material consisted of CD4+ or CD8+ T cells sorted from blood, taken in a trial of the OX40 agonist ivuxolimab. Receptor source: an adult with an advanced solid tumor such as melanoma, head and neck, liver or kidney cancer.

The CDR3 here is CASSLAGQVEAEAFF. Written as DNA, the CDR3 is TGTGCCAGCAGCTTGGCGGGACAGGTTGAGGCTGAAGCTTTCTTT. The chain couples TRBV5-6 to TRBJ1-1, with TRBD1 matching 8 bases. The CDR3 has 15 residues. The V gene end was trimmed by 0 bases and the J gene end by 6 bases; junction bases not matched to a gene: 7. The germline gives CDR1 SGHDT, CDR2 YYEEEE.

This clone was picked up one time. This sample includes further DNA sequences coding for the same CDR3. The chain uses TRBV18 and TRBJ1-2; D might be TRBD1 (5 bases). Germline CDR1 reads KGHSH; CDR2 reads LQKENI. The CDR3 covers 13 residues. V dropped 3 bases and J dropped 2 bases, with 7 bases sitting between them. The CDR3 DNA sequence: TGTGCCAGCTCACCCGACAGAAACTATGGCTACACCTTC. Residues: CASSPDRNYGYTF.

The chain couples TRBV5-1 to TRBJ2-1; 8 bases agree with TRBD1. Germline V CDR1 and CDR2: SGHRS, YFSETQ. With V trimmed by 4 bases and J by 6 bases, 6 bases remained unmatched. There are 14 residues in the CDR3. The CDR3 nucleotides are TGCGCCAGCAGCACCGGACAGGGTGGCAATGAGCAGTTCTTC. Amino acids: CASSTGQGGNEQFF.

The chain is built from TRBV9 and TRBJ2-2; 8 bases are shared with TRBD1. Per germline, CDR1 SGDLS and CDR2 YYNGEE. With 0 bases clipped from V and 3 bases from J, the junction kept 4 bases outside the gene matches. The CDR3 contains 16 residues. The DNA of the CDR3 is TGTGCCAGCAGCGTAGGCCAGGGGGCGCACACCGGGGAGCTGTTTTTT. It translates to CASSVGQGAHTGELFF.

The V and J genes are TRBV10-3 and TRBJ1-1; TRBD1 is a possible D gene (6 bases). V was trimmed by 6 bases and J by 4 bases, leaving 18 bases between them. The CDR3 is made up of 15 amino acids. CDR1 and CDR2 (germline): ENHRY, SYGVKD. This CDR3 reads CAIRDLDRLGTEAFF. CDR3 sequence (DNA): TGTGCCATCAGAGACCTAGACAGGTTAGGCACTGAAGCTTTCTTT.

The chain uses TRBV6-6 and TRBJ2-1; D gene unclear. With 6 bases removed from V and 7 bases from J, the gap between germline ends came to 10 bases. The germline gives CDR1 MNHNY, CDR2 SVGAGI (reference sequence). The CDR3 contains 12 residues. CDR3 protein: CASSLSANEQFF. The CDR3 nucleotides read TGTGCCAGCAGCCTATCGGCGAATGAGCAGTTCTTC.

This clone was counted only a few times. The V gene is TRBV5-1, the J gene TRBJ1-6; 9 positions match TRBD1. Unmatched junction bases numbered 9, after V lost 1 base and J lost 10 bases. Germline values: CDR1 SGHRS, CDR2 YFSETQ. This CDR3 has 16 amino acids. The CDR3 reads CASSLTSGTGRSPLHF. Here the CDR3 DNA reads TGCGCCAGCAGCTTGACCTCCGGGACAGGGCGCTCACCCCTCCACTTT.

The J gene is TRBJ1-2, the V gene TRBV18; the match to TRBD1 covers 7 bases. Germline CDR1 reads KGHSH; CDR2 reads LQKENI. Trimming at V came to 1 base and at J to 7 bases, leaving 6 bases not matched to a gene. The CDR3 contains 14 residues. The CDR3 sequence is CASSPHRTGSGYTF. CDR3 nucleotides: TGTGCCAGCTCACCACACAGGACAGGAAGTGGCTACACCTTC.

The J gene is TRBJ2-7, the V gene TRBV18; a possible D gene is TRBD2 (5 bases). Germline V gene data show CDR1 as KGHSH and CDR2 as LQKENI. Trimming took off 0 bases at V and 4 bases at J, with 13 bases between the two ends. The CDR3 contains 15 residues. CDR3 protein: CASSPPVSEGYEQYF. The CDR3 DNA is TGTGCCAGCTCACCACCGGTCTCCGAGGGTTACGAGCAGTACTTC.

The chain has TRBV7-9 and TRBJ1-5; TRBD1 matches 9 bases. The CDR3 is made up of 14 amino acids. V shed 6 bases and J 5 bases; nucleotides not matched to a gene: 5. Germline-derived CDR1 and CDR2 are SEHNR and FQNEAQ (reference sequence). CDR3 loop: CASRLQGADQPQHF. The DNA of the CDR3 is TGTGCCAGCAGACTACAGGGGGCCGATCAGCCCCAGCATTTT.

A few counts support this clone. The chain recombines TRBV25-1 with TRBJ2-1; 10 positions match TRBD1. The CDR3 is 16 residues long. The V and J ends lost 2 bases and 9 bases, in that order; junction bases with no gene match: 10. Germline values: CDR1 MGHDK, CDR2 SYGVNS. The CDR3 DNA follows: TGTGCCAGCAGTGAAGCTCGAGTAGGACAGGGGGTTGAGCAGTTCTTC. This codes for CASSEARVGQGVEQFF.

V usage is TRBV5-1 and J usage is TRBJ2-7; TRBD1 agrees at 9 bases. The CDR3 spans 15 residues. V lost 10 bases, J lost 4 bases, and 15 bases stayed unmatched. Germline values: CDR1 SGHRS, CDR2 YFSETQ. The CDR3 reads CAPKRRGQGLYEQYF. The CDR3 DNA sequence: TGCGCCCCCAAAAGGAGGGGACAGGGTTTGTACGAGCAGTACTTC.

The rearrangement uses TRBV19 and TRBJ1-6; D remains ambiguous. CDR1 and CDR2 (germline): LNHDA, SQIVND (reference sequence). Between the trimmed V and J ends, which lost 1 base and 10 bases, there was a span of 17 bases. This CDR3 is built from 16 residues. For the CDR3, the DNA is TGTGCCAGTAGTATAGGCCCGGTAGGTCCCAAGTCACCCCTCCACTTT. Amino acid sequence: CASSIGPVGPKSPLHF.